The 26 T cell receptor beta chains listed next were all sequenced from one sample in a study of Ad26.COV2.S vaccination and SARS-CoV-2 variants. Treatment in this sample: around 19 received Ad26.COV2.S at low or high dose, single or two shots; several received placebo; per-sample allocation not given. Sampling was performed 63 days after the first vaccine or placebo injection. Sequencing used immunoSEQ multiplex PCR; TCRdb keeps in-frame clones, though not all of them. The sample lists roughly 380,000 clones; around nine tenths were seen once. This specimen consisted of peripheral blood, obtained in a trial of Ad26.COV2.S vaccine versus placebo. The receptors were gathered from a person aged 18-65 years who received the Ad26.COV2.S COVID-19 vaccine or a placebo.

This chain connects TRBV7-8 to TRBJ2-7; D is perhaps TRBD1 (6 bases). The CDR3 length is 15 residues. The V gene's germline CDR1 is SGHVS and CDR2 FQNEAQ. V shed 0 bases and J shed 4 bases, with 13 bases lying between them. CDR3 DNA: TGTGCCAGCAGCTTAGCAGGCAGGGGTAGTTACGAGCAGTACTTC. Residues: CASSLAGRGSYEQYF.

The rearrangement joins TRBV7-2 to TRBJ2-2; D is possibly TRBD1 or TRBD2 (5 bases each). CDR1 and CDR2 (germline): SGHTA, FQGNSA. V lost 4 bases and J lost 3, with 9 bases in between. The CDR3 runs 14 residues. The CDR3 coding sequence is TGTGCCAGCAGCTCCGGGACCCACACCGGGGAGCTGTTTTTT. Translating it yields CASSSGTHTGELFF.

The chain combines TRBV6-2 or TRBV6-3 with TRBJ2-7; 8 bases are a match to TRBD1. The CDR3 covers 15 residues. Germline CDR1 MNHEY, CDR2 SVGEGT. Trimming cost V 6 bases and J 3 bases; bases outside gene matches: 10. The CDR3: CASSPTGTGHYEQYF. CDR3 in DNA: TGTGCCAGCAGCCCCACCGGGACAGGACACTACGAGCAGTACTTC.

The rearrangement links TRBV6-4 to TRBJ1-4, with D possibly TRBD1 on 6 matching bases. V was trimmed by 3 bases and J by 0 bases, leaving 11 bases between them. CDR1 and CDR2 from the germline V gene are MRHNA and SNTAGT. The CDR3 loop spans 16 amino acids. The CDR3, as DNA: TGTGCCAGCAGTGAAACAGGGACCGCAACTAATGAAAAACTGTTTTTT. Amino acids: CASSETGTATNEKLFF.

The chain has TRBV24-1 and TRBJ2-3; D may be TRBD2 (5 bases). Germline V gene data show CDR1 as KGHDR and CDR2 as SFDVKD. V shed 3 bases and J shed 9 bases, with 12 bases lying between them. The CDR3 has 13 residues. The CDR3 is CATSDSGLGTQYF. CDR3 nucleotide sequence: TGTGCCACCAGTGATAGCGGATTAGGGACGCAGTATTTT.

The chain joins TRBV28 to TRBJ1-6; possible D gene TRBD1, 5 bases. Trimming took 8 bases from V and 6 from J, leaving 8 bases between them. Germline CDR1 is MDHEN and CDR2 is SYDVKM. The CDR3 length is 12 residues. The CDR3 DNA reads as TGTGCCAGCGGGGGGGGTAATTCACCCCTCCACTTT. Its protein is CASGGGNSPLHF.

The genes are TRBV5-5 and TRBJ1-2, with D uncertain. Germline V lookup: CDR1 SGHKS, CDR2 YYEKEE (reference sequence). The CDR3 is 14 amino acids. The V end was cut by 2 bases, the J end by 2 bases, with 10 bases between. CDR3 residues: CASSLATKNYGYTF. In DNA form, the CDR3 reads TGTGCCAGCAGCTTAGCGACCAAGAACTATGGCTACACCTTC.

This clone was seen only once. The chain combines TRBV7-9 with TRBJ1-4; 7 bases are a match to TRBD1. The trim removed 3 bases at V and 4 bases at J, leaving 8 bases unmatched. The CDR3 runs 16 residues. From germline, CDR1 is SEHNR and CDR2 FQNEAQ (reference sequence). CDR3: CASSLDTGAGNEKLFF. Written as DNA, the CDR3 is TGTGCCAGCAGCTTGGATACAGGGGCCGGTAATGAAAAACTGTTTTTT. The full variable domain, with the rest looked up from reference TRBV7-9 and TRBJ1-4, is DTGVSQNPRHKITKRGQNVTFRCDPISEHNRLYWYRQTLGQGPEFLTYFQNEAQLEKSRLLSDRFSAERPKGSFSTLEIQRTEQGDSAMYLCASSLDTGAGNEKLFFGSGTQLSVL.

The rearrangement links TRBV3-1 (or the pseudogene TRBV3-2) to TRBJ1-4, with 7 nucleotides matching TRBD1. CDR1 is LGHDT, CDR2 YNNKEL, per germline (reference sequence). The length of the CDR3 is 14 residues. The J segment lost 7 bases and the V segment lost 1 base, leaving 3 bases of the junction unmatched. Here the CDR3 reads CASSQVAGGEKLFF. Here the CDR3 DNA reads TGTGCCAGCAGCCAAGTGGCAGGGGGTGAAAAACTGTTTTTT.

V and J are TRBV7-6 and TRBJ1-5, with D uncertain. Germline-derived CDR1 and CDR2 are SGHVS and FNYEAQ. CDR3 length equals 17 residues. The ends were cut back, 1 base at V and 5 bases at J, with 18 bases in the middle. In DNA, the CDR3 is TGTGCCAGCAGCTTAGGATCGACTAACAGTTTCGATCAGCCCCAGCATTTT. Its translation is CASSLGSTNSFDQPQHF.

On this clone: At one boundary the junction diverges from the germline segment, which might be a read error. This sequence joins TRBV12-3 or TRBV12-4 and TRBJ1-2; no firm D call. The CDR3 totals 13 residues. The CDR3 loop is CASSSRQDLRIAF. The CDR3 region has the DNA TGTGCCAGCAGCTCTCGTCAAGACCTGCGGATAGCCTTC.

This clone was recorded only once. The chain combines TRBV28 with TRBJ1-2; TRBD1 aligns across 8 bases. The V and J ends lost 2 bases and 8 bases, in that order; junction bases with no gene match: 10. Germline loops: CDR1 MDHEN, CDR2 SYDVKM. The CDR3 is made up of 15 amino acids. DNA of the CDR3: TGTGCCAGCAGTTTAAATGTCGGACAGGGTTCCGGCTACACCTTC. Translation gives CASSLNVGQGSGYTF.

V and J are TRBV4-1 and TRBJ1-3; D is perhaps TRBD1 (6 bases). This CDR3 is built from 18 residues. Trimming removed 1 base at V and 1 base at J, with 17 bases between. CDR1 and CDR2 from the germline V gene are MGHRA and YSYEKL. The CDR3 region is CASSQGYQGRQSGNTIYF. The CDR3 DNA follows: TGCGCCAGCAGCCAAGGGTACCAGGGGCGTCAATCTGGAAACACCATATATTTT.

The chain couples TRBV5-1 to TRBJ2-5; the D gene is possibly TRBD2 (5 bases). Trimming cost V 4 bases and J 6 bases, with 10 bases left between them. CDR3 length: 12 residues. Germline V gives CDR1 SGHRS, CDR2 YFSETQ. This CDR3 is CASSVSGQTQYF. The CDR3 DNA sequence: TGCGCCAGCAGCGTGAGCGGACAGACCCAGTACTTC.

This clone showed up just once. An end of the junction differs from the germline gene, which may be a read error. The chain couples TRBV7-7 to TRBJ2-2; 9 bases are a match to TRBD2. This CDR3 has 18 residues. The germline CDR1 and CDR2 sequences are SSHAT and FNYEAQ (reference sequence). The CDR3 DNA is TGTGCTAGCAGCTTAGAATTCGCGGGGGGGCCATCGACCGGGGAGCTGTTTTTT. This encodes CASSLEFAGGPSTGELFF.

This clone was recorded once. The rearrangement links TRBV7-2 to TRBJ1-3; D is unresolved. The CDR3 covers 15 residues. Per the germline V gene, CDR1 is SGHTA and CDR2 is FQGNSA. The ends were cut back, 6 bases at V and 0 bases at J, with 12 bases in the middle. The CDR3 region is CASRSQANSGNTIYF. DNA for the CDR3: TGTGCCAGCAGATCCCAGGCGAACTCTGGAAACACCATATATTTT.

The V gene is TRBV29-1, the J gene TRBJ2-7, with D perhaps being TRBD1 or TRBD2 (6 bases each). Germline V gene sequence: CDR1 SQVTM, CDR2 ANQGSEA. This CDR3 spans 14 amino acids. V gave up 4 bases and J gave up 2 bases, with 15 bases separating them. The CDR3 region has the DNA TGCAGCGTTGGGGGTGGGGGGCCCACCTACGAGCAGTACTTC. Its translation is CSVGGGGPTYEQYF.

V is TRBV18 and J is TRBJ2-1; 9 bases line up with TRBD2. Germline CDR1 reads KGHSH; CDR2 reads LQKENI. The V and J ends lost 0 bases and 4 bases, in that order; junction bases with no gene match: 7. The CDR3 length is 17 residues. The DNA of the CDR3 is TGTGCCAGCTCACCACCGAGGGCGGGGGGGCCATACAATGAGCAGTTCTTC. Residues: CASSPPRAGGPYNEQFF.

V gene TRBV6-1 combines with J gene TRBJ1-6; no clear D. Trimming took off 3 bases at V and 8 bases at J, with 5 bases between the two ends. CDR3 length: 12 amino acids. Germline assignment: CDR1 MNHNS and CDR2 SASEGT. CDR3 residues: CASSESHSPLHF. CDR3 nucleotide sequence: TGTGCCAGCAGTGAGTCTCATTCACCCCTCCACTTT.

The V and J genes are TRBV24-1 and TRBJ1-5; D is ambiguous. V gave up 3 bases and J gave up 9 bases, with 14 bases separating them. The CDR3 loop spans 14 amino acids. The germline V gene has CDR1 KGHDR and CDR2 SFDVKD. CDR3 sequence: CATSDRDPRVPQHF. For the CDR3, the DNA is TGTGCCACCAGTGATCGGGATCCGAGAGTGCCCCAGCATTTT.

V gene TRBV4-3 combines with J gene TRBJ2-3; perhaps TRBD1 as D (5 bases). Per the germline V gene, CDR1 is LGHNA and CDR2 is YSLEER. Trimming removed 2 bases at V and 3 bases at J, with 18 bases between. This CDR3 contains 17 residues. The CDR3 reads CASSQSYNRIFTDTQYF. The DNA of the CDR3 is TGCGCCAGCAGCCAATCTTACAACAGGATTTTTACAGATACGCAGTATTTT.

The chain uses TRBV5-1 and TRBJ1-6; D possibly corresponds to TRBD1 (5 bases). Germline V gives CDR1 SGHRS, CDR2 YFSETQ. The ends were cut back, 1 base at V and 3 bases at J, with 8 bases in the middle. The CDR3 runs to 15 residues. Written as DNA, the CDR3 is TGCGCCAGCAGCTTGCGCGGGGGCTATAATTCACCCCTCCACTTT. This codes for CASSLRGGYNSPLHF.

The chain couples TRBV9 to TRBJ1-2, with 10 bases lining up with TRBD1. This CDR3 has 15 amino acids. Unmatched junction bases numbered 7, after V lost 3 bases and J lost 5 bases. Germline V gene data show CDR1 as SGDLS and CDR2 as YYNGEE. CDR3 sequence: CASSDGDRGGYGYTF. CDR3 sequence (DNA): TGTGCCAGCAGCGACGGGGACAGGGGTGGATATGGCTACACCTTC.

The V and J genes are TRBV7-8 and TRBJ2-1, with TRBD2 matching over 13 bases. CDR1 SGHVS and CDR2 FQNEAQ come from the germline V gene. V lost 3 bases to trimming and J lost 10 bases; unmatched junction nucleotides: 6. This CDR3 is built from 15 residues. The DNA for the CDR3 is TGTGCCAGCAGCTTTCGACTAGCGGGGGGAGGGGAGCAGTTCTTC. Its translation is CASSFRLAGGGEQFF.

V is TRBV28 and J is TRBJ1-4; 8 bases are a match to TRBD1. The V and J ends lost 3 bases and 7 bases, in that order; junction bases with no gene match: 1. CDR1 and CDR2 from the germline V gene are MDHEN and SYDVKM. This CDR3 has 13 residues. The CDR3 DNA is TGTGCCAGCAGTTTGGGACAGGCTGAAAAACTGTTTTTT. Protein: CASSLGQAEKLFF.

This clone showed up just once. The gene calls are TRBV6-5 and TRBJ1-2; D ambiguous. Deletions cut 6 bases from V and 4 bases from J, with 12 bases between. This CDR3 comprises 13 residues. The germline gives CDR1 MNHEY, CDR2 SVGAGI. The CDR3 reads CASRAEAVYGYTF. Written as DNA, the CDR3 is TGTGCCAGCAGGGCAGAGGCGGTCTATGGCTACACCTTC.